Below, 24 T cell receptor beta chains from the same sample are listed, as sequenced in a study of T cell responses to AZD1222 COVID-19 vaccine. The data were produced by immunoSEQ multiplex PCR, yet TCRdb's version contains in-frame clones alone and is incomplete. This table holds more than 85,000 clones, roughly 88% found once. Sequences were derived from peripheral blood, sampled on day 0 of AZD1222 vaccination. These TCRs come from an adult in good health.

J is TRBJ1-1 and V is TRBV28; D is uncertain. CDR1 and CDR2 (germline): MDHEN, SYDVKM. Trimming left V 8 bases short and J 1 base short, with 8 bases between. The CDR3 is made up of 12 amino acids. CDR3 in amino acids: CASLSGNTEAFF. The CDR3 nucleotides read TGTGCCAGCCTGTCAGGGAACACTGAAGCTTTCTTT.

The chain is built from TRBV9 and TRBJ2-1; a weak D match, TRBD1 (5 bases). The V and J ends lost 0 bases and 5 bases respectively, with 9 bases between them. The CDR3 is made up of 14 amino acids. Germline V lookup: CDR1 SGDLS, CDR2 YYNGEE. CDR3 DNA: TGTGCCAGCAGCGTAGTGTCAGGGCACAATGAGCAGTTCTTC. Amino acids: CASSVVSGHNEQFF. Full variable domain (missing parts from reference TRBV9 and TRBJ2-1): DSGVTQTPKHLITATGQRVTLRCSPRSGDLSVYWYQQSLDQGLQFLIQYYNGEERAKGNILERFSAQQFPDLHSELNLSSLELGDSALYFCASSVVSGHNEQFFGPGTRLTVL.

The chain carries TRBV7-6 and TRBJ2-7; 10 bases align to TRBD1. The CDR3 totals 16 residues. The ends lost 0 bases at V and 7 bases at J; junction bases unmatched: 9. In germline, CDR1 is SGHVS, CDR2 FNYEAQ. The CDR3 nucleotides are TGTGCCAGCAGCTTAGCGTCCGGACAGGGGGAAGGGGAGCAGTACTTC. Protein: CASSLASGQGEGEQYF.

CDR3 sequence (DNA): TGTGCCAGCAGCGGCAGGGGCGTGCATGGCTACACCTTC. This translates into CASSGRGVHGYTF. The gene calls are TRBV7-2 and TRBJ1-2, with D perhaps matching TRBD1 (6 bases). V lost 5 bases and J 6 bases, leaving 13 bases between the germline ends. CDR1 and CDR2 from the germline V gene are SGHTA and FQGNSA. The CDR3 is made up of 13 amino acids.

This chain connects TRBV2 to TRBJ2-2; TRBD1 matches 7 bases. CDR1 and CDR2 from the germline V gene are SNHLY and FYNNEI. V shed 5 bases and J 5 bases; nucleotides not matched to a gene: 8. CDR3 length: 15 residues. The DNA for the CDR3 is TGTGCCAGCAGTCCCCAGGGGGTTAGAACCGGGGAGCTGTTTTTT. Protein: CASSPQGVRTGELFF.

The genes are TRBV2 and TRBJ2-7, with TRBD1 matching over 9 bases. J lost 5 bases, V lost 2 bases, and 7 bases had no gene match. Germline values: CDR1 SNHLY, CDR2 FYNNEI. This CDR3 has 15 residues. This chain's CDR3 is CASSEQGQGGDEQYF. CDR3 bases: TGTGCCAGCAGTGAACAGGGACAGGGAGGGGACGAGCAGTACTTC.

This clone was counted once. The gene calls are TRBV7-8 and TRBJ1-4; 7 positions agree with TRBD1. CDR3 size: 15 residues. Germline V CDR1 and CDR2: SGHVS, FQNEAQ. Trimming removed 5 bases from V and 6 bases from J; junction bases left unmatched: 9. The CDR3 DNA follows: TGTGCCAGCAGCGAGGGGACAGCGACTTATGAAAAACTGTTTTTT. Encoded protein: CASSEGTATYEKLFF.

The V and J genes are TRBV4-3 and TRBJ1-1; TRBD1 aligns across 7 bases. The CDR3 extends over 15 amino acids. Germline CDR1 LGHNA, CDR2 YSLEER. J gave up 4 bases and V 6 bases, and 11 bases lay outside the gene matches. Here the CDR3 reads CASSAYSRGPTEAFF. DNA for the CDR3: TGCGCCAGCAGTGCCTATTCGAGGGGGCCCACTGAAGCTTTCTTT.

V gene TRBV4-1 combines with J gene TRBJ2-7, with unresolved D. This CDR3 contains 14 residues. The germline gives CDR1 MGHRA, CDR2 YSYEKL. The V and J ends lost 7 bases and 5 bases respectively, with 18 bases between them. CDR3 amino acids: CASTSSMAHDEQYF. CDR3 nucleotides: TGCGCCAGCACCTCGTCTATGGCGCACGACGAGCAGTACTTC.

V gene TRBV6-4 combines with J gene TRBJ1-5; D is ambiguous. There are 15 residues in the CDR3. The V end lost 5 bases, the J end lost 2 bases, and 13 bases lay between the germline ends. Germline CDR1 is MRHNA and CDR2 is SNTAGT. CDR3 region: CASSIGPEGNQPQHF. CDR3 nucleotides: TGTGCCAGCAGTATCGGCCCGGAGGGCAATCAGCCCCAGCATTTT.

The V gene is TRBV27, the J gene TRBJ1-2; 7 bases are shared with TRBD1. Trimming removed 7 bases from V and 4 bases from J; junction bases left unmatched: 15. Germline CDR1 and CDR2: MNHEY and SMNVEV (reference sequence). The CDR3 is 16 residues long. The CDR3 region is CASKGAGKTLSYGYTF. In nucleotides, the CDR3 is TGTGCCAGCAAGGGGGCAGGGAAAACCTTATCCTATGGCTACACCTTC.

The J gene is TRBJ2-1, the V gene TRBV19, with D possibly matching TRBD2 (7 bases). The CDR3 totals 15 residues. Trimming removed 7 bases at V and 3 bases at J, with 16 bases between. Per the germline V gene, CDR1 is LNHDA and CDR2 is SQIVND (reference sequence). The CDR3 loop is CASKRGAGVYNEQFF. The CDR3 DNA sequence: TGTGCCAGTAAACGGGGGGCGGGAGTCTACAATGAGCAGTTCTTC.

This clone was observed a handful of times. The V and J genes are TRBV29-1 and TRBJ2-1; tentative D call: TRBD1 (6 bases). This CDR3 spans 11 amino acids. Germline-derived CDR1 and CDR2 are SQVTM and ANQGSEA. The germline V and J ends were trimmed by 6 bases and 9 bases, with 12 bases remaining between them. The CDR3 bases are TGCAGCGTCCTACTAGGGGGTGAGCAGTTCTTC. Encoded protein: CSVLLGGEQFF.

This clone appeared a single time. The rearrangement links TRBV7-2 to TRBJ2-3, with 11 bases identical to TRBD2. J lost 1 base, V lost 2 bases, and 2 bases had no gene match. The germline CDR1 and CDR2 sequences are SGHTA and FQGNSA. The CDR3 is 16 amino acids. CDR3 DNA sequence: TGTGCCAGCAGCTTAATAGCGGGGGGGCGCACAGATACGCAGTATTTT. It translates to CASSLIAGGRTDTQYF.

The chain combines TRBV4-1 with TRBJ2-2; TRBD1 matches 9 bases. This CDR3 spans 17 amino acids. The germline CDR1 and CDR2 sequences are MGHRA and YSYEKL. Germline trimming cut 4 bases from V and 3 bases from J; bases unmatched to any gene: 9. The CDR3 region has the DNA TGCGCCAGCAGCCCGGGACAGGGTGTCCTGGACACCGGGGAGCTGTTTTTT. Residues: CASSPGQGVLDTGELFF.

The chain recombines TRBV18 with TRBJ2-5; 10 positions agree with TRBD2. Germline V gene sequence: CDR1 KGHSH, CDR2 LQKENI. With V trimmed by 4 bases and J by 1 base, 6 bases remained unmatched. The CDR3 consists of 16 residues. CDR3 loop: CASSQAWTSGQETQYF. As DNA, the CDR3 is TGTGCCAGCTCACAAGCTTGGACTAGCGGCCAAGAGACCCAGTACTTC.

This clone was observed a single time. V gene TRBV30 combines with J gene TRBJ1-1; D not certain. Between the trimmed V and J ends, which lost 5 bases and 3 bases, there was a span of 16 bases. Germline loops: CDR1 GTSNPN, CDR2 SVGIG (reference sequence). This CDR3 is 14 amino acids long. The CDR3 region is CAWDNTAQDTEAFF. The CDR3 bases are TGTGCCTGGGACAACACCGCCCAGGACACTGAAGCTTTCTTT. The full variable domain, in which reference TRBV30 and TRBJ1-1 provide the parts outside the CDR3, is SQTIHQWPATLVQPVGSPLSLECTVEGTSNPNLYWYRQAAGRGLQLLFYSVGIGQISSEVPQNLSASRPQDRQFILSSKKLLLSDSGFYLCAWDNTAQDTEAFFGQGTRLTVV.

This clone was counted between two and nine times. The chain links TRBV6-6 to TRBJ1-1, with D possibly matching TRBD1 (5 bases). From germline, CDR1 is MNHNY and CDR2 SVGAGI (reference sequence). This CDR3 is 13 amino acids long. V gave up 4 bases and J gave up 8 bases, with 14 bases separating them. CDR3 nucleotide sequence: TGTGCCAGCAGTTCAGGGAGGGGCCGGGAAGCTTTCTTT. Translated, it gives CASSSGRGREAFF.

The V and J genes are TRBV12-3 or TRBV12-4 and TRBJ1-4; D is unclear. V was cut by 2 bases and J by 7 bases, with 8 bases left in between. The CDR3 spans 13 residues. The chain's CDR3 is CASSLLLREKLFF. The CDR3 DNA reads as TGTGCCAGCAGTTTACTTTTACGTGAAAAACTGTTTTTT.

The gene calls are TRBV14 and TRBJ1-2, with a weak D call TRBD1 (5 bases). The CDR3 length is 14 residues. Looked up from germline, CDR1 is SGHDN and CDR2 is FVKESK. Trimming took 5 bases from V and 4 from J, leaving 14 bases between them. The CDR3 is CASSYGSGTYGYTF. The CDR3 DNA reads TGTGCCAGCAGCTACGGAAGTGGGACCTATGGCTACACCTTC.

CDR3 nucleotide sequence: TGTGCCAGCAGTTCTCAGGACCTAACGGAAGGGTACGAGCAGTACTTC. Translation gives CASSSQDLTEGYEQYF. V is TRBV6-5 and J is TRBJ2-7; D uncertain. Germline CDR1 reads MNHEY; CDR2 reads SVGAGI. The CDR3 runs to 16 residues. Trimming cost V 4 bases and J 4 bases, with 20 bases left between them.

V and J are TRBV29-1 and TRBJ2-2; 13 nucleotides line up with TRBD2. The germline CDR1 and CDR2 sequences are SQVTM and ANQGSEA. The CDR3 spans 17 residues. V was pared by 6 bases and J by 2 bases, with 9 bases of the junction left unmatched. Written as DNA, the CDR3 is TGCAGCGTACGGACTAGCGGGAGCCCCAGAAACACCGGGGAGCTGTTTTTT. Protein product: CSVRTSGSPRNTGELFF.

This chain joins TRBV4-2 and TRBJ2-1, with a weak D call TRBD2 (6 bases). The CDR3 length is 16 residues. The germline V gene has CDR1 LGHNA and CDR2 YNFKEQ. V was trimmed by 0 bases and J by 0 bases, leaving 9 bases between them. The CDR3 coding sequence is TGTGCCAGCAGCCAAGAGGGGGGAAGCTCCTACAATGAGCAGTTCTTC. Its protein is CASSQEGGSSYNEQFF.

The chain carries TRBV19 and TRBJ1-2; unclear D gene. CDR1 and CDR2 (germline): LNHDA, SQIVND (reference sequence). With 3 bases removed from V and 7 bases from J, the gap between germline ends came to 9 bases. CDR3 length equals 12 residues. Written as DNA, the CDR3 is TGTGCCAGTAGTATGGATGGCTCTGGCTACACCTTC. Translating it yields CASSMDGSGYTF.